This T cell receptor (beta chain) emerged from a study of shared clonotypes between healthy human individuals. Across the study: CD8 memory received one plate per donor, CD8 naive two, CD4 memory three and CD4 naive three.

CDR1 is MGHRA and CDR2 is YSYEKL in the germline V gene. V lost 4 bases and J 3 bases, leaving 17 bases between the germline ends. This CDR3 is built from 16 residues. As for this clone: Its target is not known.

Study-level findings and limits: Generally, naive subsets came out with larger estimated richness than memory subsets.

In the study's own analysis: ImmunoSEQ output lacked quality scores and full-length reads, limiting matched filtering. Produced via immunoSEQ multiplex PCR; TCRdb's table is partial and in-frame only. That table gives V, J and clone size, and the DNA gave D and trimming. Of 2 million to 2.5 million clones listed, about 90% were seen once; the top ten hold about 0.36%. The chain carries TRBV4-1 and TRBJ2-3, with D tentatively TRBD1 (5 bases). The sample was naive CD4+ T cells from PBMCs. Subset in this sample: CD45RA+ positively selected. The sequence was obtained from a man aged 18 to 29 in good health. Some clones in this sample may be carry-over from other donors' samples. CDR3 nucleotide sequence: TGCGCCAGCAGCCTCCTGGGGCAGTCTAGGACAGATACGCAGTATTTT. It is translated as CASSLLGQSRTDTQYF.